Listed below are T cell receptor beta chains from one sample, sequenced in a study of cytomegalovirus exposure and HLA in healthy donors. Sequencing used immunoSEQ multiplex PCR; TCRdb keeps in-frame clones, though not all of them. The sample carries approximately 170,000 clones, 65% to 80% recorded once. Sequencing used PBMCs. The origin of the receptors is a woman between 35 and 50 years old in good health and CMV-seropositive. CDR3s leave out the opening cysteine and the closing phenylalanine or tryptophan. The order of the fields is CDR3 protein, D gene, J gene, V gene. A D gene is named only where the DNA matches it firmly.

cdr3_aa: ATLYGRGGEQF
d_call: .
j_call: TRBJ2-1
v_call: TRBV6-1

cdr3_aa: ASSLRGQGNSPLH
d_call: TRBD1
j_call: TRBJ1-6
v_call: TRBV7-9

cdr3_aa: ASSLNGQLNEKLF
d_call: .
j_call: TRBJ1-4
v_call: TRBV18

cdr3_aa: ASNRRQTTINEQF
d_call: .
j_call: TRBJ2-1
v_call: TRBV19

cdr3_aa: ASSLNPVPNEKLF
d_call: .
j_call: TRBJ1-4
v_call: TRBV7-2

cdr3_aa: SAAGAAPYEQY
d_call: .
j_call: TRBJ2-7
v_call: TRBV29-1

cdr3_aa: ASSYVVRGYGYT
d_call: .
j_call: TRBJ1-2
v_call: TRBV5-1

cdr3_aa: ASSSSSGYTGELF
d_call: .
j_call: TRBJ2-2
v_call: TRBV4-1

cdr3_aa: SVVGLAKNSQY
d_call: .
j_call: TRBJ2-4
v_call: TRBV29-1

cdr3_aa: ASSARQGTNEKLF
d_call: TRBD1
j_call: TRBJ1-4
v_call: TRBV9

cdr3_aa: AWNRGVLSEAF
d_call: TRBD1
j_call: TRBJ1-1
v_call: TRBV30

cdr3_aa: ASSPQGGIGELF
d_call: .
j_call: TRBJ2-2
v_call: TRBV7-8

cdr3_aa: ASSFGGFSGYT
d_call: .
j_call: TRBJ1-2
v_call: TRBV7-9

cdr3_aa: ASSEGKGSGRGEAF
d_call: .
j_call: TRBJ1-1
v_call: TRBV25-1

cdr3_aa: ASSSGGWSTEAF
d_call: TRBD1
j_call: TRBJ1-1
v_call: TRBV6-1

cdr3_aa: ASNRQGSGETQY
d_call: TRBD1
j_call: TRBJ2-5
v_call: TRBV10-2

cdr3_aa: ASSLESRVSTGELF
d_call: .
j_call: TRBJ2-2
v_call: TRBV5-1

cdr3_aa: ASSFISSDTQY
d_call: .
j_call: TRBJ2-3
v_call: TRBV5-6

cdr3_aa: ASSLGADRGLDEQF
d_call: TRBD1
j_call: TRBJ2-1
v_call: TRBV7-3

cdr3_aa: ASSQDRERGTDTQY
d_call: .
j_call: TRBJ2-3
v_call: TRBV4-1

cdr3_aa: ASTSGTGSAGYT
d_call: TRBD1
j_call: TRBJ1-2
v_call: TRBV27

cdr3_aa: ASRRQGGGEKLF
d_call: TRBD1
j_call: TRBJ1-4
v_call: TRBV28

cdr3_aa: ASSLVRGTEAF
d_call: .
j_call: TRBJ1-1
v_call: TRBV7-2

cdr3_aa: ASSAGLVGETQY
d_call: TRBD2
j_call: TRBJ2-5
v_call: TRBV11-1

cdr3_aa: ASSLEVGGRTEAF
d_call: .
j_call: TRBJ1-1
v_call: TRBV5-1

cdr3_aa: ASSQAGSDQETQY
d_call: .
j_call: TRBJ2-5
v_call: TRBV4-1

cdr3_aa: AGGPRHGEQY
d_call: .
j_call: TRBJ2-7
v_call: TRBV30

cdr3_aa: ASSLRGGSGNEQF
d_call: TRBD2
j_call: TRBJ2-1
v_call: TRBV9

cdr3_aa: ASGEAPTGNSGQSGELF
d_call: .
j_call: TRBJ2-2
v_call: TRBV5-1

cdr3_aa: ASEPAGEGYEQY
d_call: TRBD2
j_call: TRBJ2-7
v_call: TRBV10-2

cdr3_aa: ASSVGVLGTGNEQF
d_call: .
j_call: TRBJ2-1
v_call: TRBV9

cdr3_aa: ASSSPGDFSRAF
d_call: .
j_call: TRBJ1-1
v_call: TRBV5-4

cdr3_aa: ASRSDGTGGYSPLH
d_call: TRBD1
j_call: TRBJ1-6
v_call: TRBV28

cdr3_aa: ASSPIRGRTDTQY
d_call: TRBD1
j_call: TRBJ2-3
v_call: TRBV11-2

cdr3_aa: ASSNSGATSTDTQY
d_call: TRBD2
j_call: TRBJ2-3
v_call: TRBV5-1

cdr3_aa: AWKDTPNTEAF
d_call: .
j_call: TRBJ1-1
v_call: TRBV30

cdr3_aa: ASSLDRSGGVNEQF
d_call: TRBD2
j_call: TRBJ2-1
v_call: TRBV11-2

cdr3_aa: ASSQVPSNTEAF
d_call: .
j_call: TRBJ1-1
v_call: TRBV4-1

cdr3_aa: ASSLAPISGNTIY
d_call: .
j_call: TRBJ1-3
v_call: TRBV5-1

cdr3_aa: ASSWGQGINEKLF
d_call: TRBD1
j_call: TRBJ1-4
v_call: TRBV5-1

cdr3_aa: AWSGPGGFYEQY
d_call: .
j_call: TRBJ2-7
v_call: TRBV30

cdr3_aa: ASSLDRFGGYNEQF
d_call: .
j_call: TRBJ2-1
v_call: TRBV11-2

cdr3_aa: ASSSPPTLTDTQY
d_call: .
j_call: TRBJ2-3
v_call: TRBV28

cdr3_aa: ASRKDRVGNQPQH
d_call: TRBD1
j_call: TRBJ1-5
v_call: TRBV28

cdr3_aa: SGWDSYGYT
d_call: TRBD1
j_call: TRBJ1-2
v_call: TRBV29-1

cdr3_aa: ASSFSGGGTDTQY
d_call: TRBD2
j_call: TRBJ2-3
v_call: TRBV7-9

cdr3_aa: ASSPGQDYGYT
d_call: TRBD1
j_call: TRBJ1-2
v_call: TRBV18

cdr3_aa: ASRPGQTYGYT
d_call: TRBD1
j_call: TRBJ1-2
v_call: TRBV28

cdr3_aa: ATSRAEILAGTSDTQY
d_call: TRBD2
j_call: TRBJ2-3
v_call: TRBV15

cdr3_aa: ASSSPGQGDEKLF
d_call: TRBD1
j_call: TRBJ1-4
v_call: TRBV5-5

cdr3_aa: ASSEVGVPNEKLF
d_call: .
j_call: TRBJ1-4
v_call: TRBV2

cdr3_aa: ASRETGGLWAF
d_call: TRBD1
j_call: TRBJ1-1
v_call: TRBV6-1

cdr3_aa: ASSPLGVYEQY
d_call: .
j_call: TRBJ2-7
v_call: TRBV6-5

cdr3_aa: ASISGQEAVF
d_call: TRBD1
j_call: TRBJ2-1
v_call: TRBV28